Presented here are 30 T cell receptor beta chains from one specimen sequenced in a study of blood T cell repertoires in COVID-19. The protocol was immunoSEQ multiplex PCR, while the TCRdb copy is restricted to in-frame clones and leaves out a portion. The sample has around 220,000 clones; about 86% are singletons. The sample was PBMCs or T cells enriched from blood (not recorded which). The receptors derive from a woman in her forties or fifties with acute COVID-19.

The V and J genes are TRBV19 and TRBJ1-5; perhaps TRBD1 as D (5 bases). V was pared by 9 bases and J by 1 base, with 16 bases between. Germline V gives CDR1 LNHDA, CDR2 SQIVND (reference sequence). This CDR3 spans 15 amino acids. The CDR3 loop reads CASLGGGLSNQPQHF. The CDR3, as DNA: TGTGCCAGCCTGGGGGGAGGGTTGAGCAATCAGCCCCAGCATTTT. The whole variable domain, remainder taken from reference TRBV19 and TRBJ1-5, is DGGITQSPKYLFRKEGQNVTLSCEQNLNHDAMYWYRQDPGQGLRLIYYSQIVNDFQKGDIAEGYSVSREKKESFPLTVTSAQKNPTAFYLCASLGGGLSNQPQHFGDGTRLSIL.

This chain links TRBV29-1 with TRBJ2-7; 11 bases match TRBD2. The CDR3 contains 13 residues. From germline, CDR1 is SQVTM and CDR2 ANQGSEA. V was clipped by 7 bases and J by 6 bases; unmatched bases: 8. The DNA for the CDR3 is TGCAGCGCAGTGCTAGCGGGAGGTCGCGAGCAGTACTTC. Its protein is CSAVLAGGREQYF.

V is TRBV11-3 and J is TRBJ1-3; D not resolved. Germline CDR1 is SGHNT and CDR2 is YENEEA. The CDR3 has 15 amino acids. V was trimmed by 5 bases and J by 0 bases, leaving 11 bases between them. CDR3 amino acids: CASSRGASSGNTIYF. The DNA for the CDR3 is TGTGCCAGCAGCCGTGGAGCGAGCTCTGGAAACACCATATATTTT.

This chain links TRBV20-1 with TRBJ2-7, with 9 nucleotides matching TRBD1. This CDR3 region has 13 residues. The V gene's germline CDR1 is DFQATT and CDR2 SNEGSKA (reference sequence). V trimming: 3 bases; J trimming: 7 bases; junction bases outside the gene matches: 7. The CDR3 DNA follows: TGCAGTGCTAGTAACAGGGGGCATGTGGAGCAGTACTTC. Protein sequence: CSASNRGHVEQYF.

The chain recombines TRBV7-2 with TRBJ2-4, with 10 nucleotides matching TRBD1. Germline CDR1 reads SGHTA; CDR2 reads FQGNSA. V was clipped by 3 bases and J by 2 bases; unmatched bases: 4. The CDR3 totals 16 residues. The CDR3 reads CASSFRDRGSKNIQYF. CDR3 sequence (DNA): TGTGCCAGCAGCTTCCGGGACAGGGGCTCCAAAAACATTCAGTACTTC.

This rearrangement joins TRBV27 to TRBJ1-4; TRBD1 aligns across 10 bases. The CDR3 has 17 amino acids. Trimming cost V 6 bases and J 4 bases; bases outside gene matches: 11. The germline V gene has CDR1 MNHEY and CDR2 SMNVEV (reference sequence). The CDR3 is CASSGTGATSFNEKLFF. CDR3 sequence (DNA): TGTGCCAGCAGCGGGACAGGGGCCACATCGTTTAATGAAAAACTGTTTTTT.

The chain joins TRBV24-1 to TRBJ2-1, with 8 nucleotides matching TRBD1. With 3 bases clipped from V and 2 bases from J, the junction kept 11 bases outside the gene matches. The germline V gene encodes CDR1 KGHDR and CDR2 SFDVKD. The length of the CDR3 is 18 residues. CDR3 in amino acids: CATSDPTEQGETYNEQFF. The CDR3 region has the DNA TGTGCCACCAGTGATCCGACCGAACAGGGGGAAACCTACAATGAGCAGTTCTTC.

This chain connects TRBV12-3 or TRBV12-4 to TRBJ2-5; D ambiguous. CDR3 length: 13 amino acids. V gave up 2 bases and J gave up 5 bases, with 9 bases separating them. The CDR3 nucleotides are TGTGCCAGCAGTTTAAGGCAGGCTGAGACCCAGTACTTC. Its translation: CASSLRQAETQYF.

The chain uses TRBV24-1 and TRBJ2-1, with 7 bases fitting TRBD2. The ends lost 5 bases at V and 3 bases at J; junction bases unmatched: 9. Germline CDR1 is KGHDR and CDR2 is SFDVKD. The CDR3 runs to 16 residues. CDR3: CATSARNRGSYNEQFF. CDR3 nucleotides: TGTGCCACCAGTGCGCGAAACCGCGGGAGCTACAATGAGCAGTTCTTC.

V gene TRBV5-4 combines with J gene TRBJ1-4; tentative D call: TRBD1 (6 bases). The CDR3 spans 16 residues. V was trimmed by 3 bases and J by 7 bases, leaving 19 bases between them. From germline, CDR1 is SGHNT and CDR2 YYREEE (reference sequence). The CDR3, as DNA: TGTGCCAGCAGCTCCTTCAACAGGGAACGAGGTGAAAAACTGTTTTTT. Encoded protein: CASSSFNRERGEKLFF.

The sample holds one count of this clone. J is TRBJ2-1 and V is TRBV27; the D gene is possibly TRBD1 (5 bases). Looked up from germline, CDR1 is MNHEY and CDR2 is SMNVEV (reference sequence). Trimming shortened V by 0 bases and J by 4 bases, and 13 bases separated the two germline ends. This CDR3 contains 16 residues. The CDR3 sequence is CASSLSGQGAYNEQFF. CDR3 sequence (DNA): TGTGCCAGCAGTTTATCTGGACAAGGGGCGTACAATGAGCAGTTCTTC.

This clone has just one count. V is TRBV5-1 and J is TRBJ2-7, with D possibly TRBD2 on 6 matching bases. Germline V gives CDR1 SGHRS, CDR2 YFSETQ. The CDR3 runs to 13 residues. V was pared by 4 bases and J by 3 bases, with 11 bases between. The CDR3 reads CASSPAGGYEQYF. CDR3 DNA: TGCGCCAGCAGCCCCGCCGGGGGCTACGAGCAGTACTTC.

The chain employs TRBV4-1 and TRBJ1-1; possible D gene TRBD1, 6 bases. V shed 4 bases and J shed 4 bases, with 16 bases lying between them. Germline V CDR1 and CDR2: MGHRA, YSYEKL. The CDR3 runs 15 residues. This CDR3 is CASSRQTGVSTEAFF. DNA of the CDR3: TGCGCCAGCAGCCGCCAGACAGGAGTTAGCACTGAAGCTTTCTTT.

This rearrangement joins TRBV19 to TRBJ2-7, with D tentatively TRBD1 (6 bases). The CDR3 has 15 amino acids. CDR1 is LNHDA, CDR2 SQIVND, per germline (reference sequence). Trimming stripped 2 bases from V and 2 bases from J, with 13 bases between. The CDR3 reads CASSIKQGAPYEQYF. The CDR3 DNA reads TGTGCCAGTAGTATAAAACAGGGAGCCCCCTACGAGCAGTACTTC.

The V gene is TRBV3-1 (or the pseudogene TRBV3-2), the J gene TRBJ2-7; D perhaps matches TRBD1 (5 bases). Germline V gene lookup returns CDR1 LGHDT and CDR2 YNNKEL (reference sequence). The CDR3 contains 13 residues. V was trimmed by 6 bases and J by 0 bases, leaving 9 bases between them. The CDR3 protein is CASRTGNSYEQYF. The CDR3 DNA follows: TGTGCCAGCAGAACAGGCAACTCCTACGAGCAGTACTTC.

CDR3 coding DNA: TGTGCCAGCACCTATGGACCGGCGGGGACTGAAGCTTTCTTT. Translating it yields CASTYGPAGTEAFF. The chain carries TRBV7-2 and TRBJ1-1; D is unclear. V dropped 7 bases and J dropped 5 bases, with 17 bases sitting between them. CDR1 SGHTA and CDR2 FQGNSA come from the germline V gene. This CDR3 spans 14 amino acids.

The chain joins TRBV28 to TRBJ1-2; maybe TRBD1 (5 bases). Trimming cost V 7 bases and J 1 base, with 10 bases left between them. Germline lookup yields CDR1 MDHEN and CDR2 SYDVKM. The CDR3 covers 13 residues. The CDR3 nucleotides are TGTGCCAGCACCGCGACAGTTAACTATGGCTACACCTTC. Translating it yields CASTATVNYGYTF.

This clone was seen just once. CDR3 in amino acids: CASSGTRGAYGYTF. The CDR3 DNA sequence: TGTGCCAGCAGTGGGACCAGGGGGGCCTATGGCTACACCTTC. This chain joins TRBV28 and TRBJ1-2; the match to TRBD1 covers 7 bases. The CDR3 loop spans 14 amino acids. Germline assignment: CDR1 MDHEN and CDR2 SYDVKM. The V gene end was trimmed by 5 bases and the J gene end by 4 bases; junction bases not matched to a gene: 7.

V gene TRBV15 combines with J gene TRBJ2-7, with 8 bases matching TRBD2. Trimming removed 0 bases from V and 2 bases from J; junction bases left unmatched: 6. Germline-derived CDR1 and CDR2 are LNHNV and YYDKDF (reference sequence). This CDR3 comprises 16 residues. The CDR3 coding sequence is TGTGCCACCAGCAGAGATCGGGGGGGCCCGACCTACGAGCAGTACTTC. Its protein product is CATSRDRGGPTYEQYF.

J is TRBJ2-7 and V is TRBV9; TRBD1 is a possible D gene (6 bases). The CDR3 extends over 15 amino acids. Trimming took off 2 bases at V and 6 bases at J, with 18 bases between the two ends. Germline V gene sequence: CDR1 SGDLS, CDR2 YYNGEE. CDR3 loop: CASSVVEGGSGEQYF. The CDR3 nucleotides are TGTGCCAGCAGCGTCGTGGAAGGGGGATCTGGCGAGCAGTACTTC.

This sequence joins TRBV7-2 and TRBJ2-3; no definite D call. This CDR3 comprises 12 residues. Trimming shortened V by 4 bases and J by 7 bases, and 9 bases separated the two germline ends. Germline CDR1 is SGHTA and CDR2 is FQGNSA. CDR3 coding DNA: TGTGCCAGCAGCTCCACATTTTATACGCAGTATTTT. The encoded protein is CASSSTFYTQYF.

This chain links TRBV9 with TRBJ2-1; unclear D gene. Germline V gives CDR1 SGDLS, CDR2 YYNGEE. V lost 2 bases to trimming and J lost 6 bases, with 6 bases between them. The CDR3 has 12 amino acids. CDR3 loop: CASSVASNEQFF. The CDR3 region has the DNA TGTGCCAGCAGCGTCGCTAGCAATGAGCAGTTCTTC.

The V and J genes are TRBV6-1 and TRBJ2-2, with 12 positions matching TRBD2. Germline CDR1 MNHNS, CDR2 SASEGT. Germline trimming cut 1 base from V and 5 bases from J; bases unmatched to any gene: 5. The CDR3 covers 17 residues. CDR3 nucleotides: TGTGCCAGCAGTGAAGTGGCTAGCGGGAGGGGAACCGGGGAGCTGTTTTTT. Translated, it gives CASSEVASGRGTGELFF.

CDR3 DNA sequence: TGTGCCAGCAGCCCGACCCTGACTAGCGCTGGCCCCAACACCGGGGAGCTGTTTTTT. This encodes CASSPTLTSAGPNTGELFF. The V gene is TRBV5-6, the J gene TRBJ2-2; 8 nucleotides match TRBD2. CDR1 is SGHDT, CDR2 YYEEEE, per germline. This CDR3 region has 19 residues. Unmatched junction bases numbered 16, after V lost 4 bases and J lost 2 bases.

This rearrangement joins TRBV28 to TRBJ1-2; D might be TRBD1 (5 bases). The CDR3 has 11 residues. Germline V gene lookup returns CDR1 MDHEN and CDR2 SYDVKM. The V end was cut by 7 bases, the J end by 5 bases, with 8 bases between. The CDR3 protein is CASNGGYGYTF. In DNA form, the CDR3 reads TGTGCCAGCAACGGGGGGTATGGCTACACCTTC.

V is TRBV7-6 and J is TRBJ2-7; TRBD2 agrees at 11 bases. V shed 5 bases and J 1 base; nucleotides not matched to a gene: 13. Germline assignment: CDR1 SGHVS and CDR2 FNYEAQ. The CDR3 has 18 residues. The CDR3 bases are TGTGCCAGCAGCCCTAGCTCCATACTAGCGGGAGAGTCCTACGAGCAGTACTTC. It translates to CASSPSSILAGESYEQYF.

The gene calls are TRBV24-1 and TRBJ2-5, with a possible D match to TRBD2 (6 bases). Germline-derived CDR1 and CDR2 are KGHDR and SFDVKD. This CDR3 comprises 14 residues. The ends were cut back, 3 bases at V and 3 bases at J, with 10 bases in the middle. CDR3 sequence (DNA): TGTGCCACCAGTGATAACGGAGGGGAAGAGACCCAGTACTTC. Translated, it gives CATSDNGGEETQYF.

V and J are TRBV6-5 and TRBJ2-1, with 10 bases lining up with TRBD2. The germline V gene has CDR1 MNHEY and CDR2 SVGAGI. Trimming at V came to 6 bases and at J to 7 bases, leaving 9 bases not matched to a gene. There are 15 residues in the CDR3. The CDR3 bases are TGTGCCAGCAGAACAACTAGCGGGGTGAATAATGAGCAGTTCTTC. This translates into CASRTTSGVNNEQFF.

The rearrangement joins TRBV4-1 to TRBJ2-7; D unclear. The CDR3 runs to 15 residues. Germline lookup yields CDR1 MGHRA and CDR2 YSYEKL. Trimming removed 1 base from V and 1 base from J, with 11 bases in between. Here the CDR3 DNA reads TGCGCCAGCAGCCAAGCTCGACTGGCGTCCTACGAGCAGTACTTC. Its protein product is CASSQARLASYEQYF.

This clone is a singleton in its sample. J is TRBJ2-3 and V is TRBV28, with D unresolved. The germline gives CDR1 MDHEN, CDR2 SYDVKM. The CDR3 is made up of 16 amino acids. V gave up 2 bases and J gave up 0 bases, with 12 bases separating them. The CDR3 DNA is TGTGCCAGCAGTTTACCTCAGAGGTTGAGCACAGATACGCAGTATTTT. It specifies CASSLPQRLSTDTQYF.